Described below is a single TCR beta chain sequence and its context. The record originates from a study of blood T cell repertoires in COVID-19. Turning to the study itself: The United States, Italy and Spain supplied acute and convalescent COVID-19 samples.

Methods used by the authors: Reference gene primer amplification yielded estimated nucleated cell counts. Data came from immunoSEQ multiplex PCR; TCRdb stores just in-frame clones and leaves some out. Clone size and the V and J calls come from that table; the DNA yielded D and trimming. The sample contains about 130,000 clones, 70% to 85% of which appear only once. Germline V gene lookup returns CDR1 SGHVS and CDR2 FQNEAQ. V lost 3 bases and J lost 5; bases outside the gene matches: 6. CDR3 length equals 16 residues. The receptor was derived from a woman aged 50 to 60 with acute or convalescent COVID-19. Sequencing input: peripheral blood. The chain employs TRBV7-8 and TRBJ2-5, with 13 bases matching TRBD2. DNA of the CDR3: TGTGCCAGCAGCTTGGGTACTAGCGGGGGGGGCGAGACCCAGTACTTC. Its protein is CASSLGTSGGGETQYF.